The 6 T cell receptor beta chains in this list originate from one sample, sequenced in a study of cytomegalovirus exposure and HLA in healthy donors. PCR was performed using 60 Vbeta and 13 Jbeta primers. Produced via immunoSEQ multiplex PCR; TCRdb's table is partial and in-frame only. The table lists 85,000 to 120,000 clones, around 77% of them singletons. Specimen: PBMCs. The receptor source for this set is a male donor in good health and CMV-seropositive.

The CDR3 DNA is TGTGCCAGCAGCGAGAATCCGGGGGGGAATGAAAAACTGTTTTTT. It yields the protein CASSENPGGNEKLFF. This chain joins TRBV9 and TRBJ1-4, with TRBD1 as a possible D gene (5 bases). V was clipped by 3 bases and J by 5 bases, with 14 bases between them. The germline gives CDR1 SGDLS, CDR2 YYNGEE. The CDR3 sequence is 15 residues long.

The chain has TRBV2 and TRBJ2-7; no firm D call. Germline V gene lookup returns CDR1 SNHLY and CDR2 FYNNEI. V was shortened by 6 bases and J by 4 bases, with 7 bases between the two germline ends. The CDR3 has 11 amino acids. CDR3 sequence: CASSPEYEQYF. The CDR3 DNA sequence: TGTGCCAGCAGCCCGGAGTACGAGCAGTACTTC.

The chain joins TRBV27 to TRBJ2-5; tentatively, D is TRBD1 (5 bases). The end of the DNA is better explained by TRBJ2-7, so the J call may be wrong. The CDR3 length is 15 residues. Germline V gene sequence: CDR1 MNHEY, CDR2 SMNVEV (reference sequence). The CDR3 region has the DNA TGTGCCAGCAGTCCGATACCAGGGCTAACCGACGAGCAGTACTTC. Protein product: CASSPIPGLTDEQYF.

This chain uses TRBV14 with TRBJ2-1; 8 bases align to TRBD2. V was clipped by 4 bases and J by 2 bases; unmatched bases: 10. The germline V gene has CDR1 SGHDN and CDR2 FVKESK. The CDR3 is 17 residues long. The CDR3 coding sequence is TGTGCCAGCAGCCCCGTAAGCGGGAGAGGGACCTACAATGAGCAGTTCTTC. It codes for CASSPVSGRGTYNEQFF.

Only a few counts were recorded for this clone. The chain is built from TRBV7-5 and TRBJ2-1; TRBD1 is the table's D call and was not checked against the DNA. TRBV7-5 is classified as a pseudogene. This CDR3 spans 18 amino acids. In DNA, the CDR3 is TGTGCCAGAAGCTCAGACCCTCGACAGGATAGCTCCTACAATGAGCAGTTCTTC. It translates to CARSSDPRQDSSYNEQFF.

The genes are TRBV5-6 and TRBJ2-3; unclear D gene. V lost 0 bases to trimming and J lost 2 bases, with 10 bases between them. CDR1 is SGHDT, CDR2 YYEEEE, per germline. CDR3 length: 15 amino acids. The CDR3 coding sequence is TGTGCCAGCAGCTTGGGTGGTAGCCACACAGATACGCAGTATTTT. It translates to CASSLGGSHTDTQYF.